What follows describes a single T cell receptor (beta chain). The antigen is undetermined. The sample belongs to a study of shared clonotypes between healthy human individuals. General study points: Estimated richness was generally greater in naive than memory subsets. Sample collection involved blood only; tissue repertoires are likely different.

Clones were sequenced by immunoSEQ multiplex PCR, and TCRdb holds only the in-frame ones, with some missing. The table has some 200,000 clones, under 80% seen once. J lost 8 bases, V lost 2 bases, and 12 bases had no gene match. Per germline, CDR1 ENHRY and CDR2 SYGVKD. CDR3 length: 16 residues. J is TRBJ1-2 and V is TRBV10-3, with 9 positions matching TRBD1. The source material was memory CD4+ T cells sorted from blood. Subset: CD45RA-negative fraction. The sequence was collected from a man aged 30 to 39 in good health. CDR3 in DNA: TGTGCCATCAGTGAGATAAAGACAGGGGGAAGTTCAGGCTACACCTTC. It translates to CAISEIKTGGSSGYTF.